The source of this T cell receptor beta chain is a study of CD8+ T cells in alopecia areata. For the study at large: Scoring of severity for treated patients was based on percentage of affected scalp area.

Sequencing templates came from extracted RNA that was reverse transcribed into cDNA. TCRdb's copy holds only in-frame clones and misses some; the assay was immunoSEQ multiplex PCR. In the table there are 80,000 or so clones, around 66% of which are singletons. The sample's treatment: oral pan-JAK inhibitor, 5-10 mg twice daily. Peripheral blood samples and lesional scalp punch biopsies were obtained from alopecia areata patients. CDR3 length equals 12 residues. In germline, CDR1 is MNHEY, CDR2 SMNVEV (reference sequence). V lost 8 bases to trimming and J lost 6 bases, with 13 bases between them. Sample: CD8+ T cells sorted from blood, taken at week 24, from a patient treated with tofacitinib. V gene TRBV27 combines with J gene TRBJ1-1; D uncertain. The sequence came from a human donor with alopecia areata. The CDR3 DNA reads as TGTGCCAGCCGCAACATGGCGGCTGAAGCTTTCTTT. It is translated as CASRNMAAEAFF.